This record covers a single TCR beta chain. The antigen is undetermined. This entry is derived from a study of cytomegalovirus exposure and HLA in healthy donors. Overall study results and limits: Associated with cytomegalovirus, according to the listing, were some 180 TCR beta chains. Confirmation in vitro established that three CMV-associated chains were specific for CMV antigens.

Only in-frame clones appear in the TCRdb table, and some are missing; sequencing was by immunoSEQ multiplex PCR. The sample includes approximately 98,000 clones, approximately 95% of them seen just once. Unmatched junction bases numbered 5, after V lost 4 bases and J lost 4 bases. The CDR3 has 15 amino acids. CDR1 MGHRA and CDR2 YSYEKL come from the germline V gene. The rearrangement joins TRBV4-1 to TRBJ2-1; 9 nucleotides line up with TRBD2. The sequenced sample was PBMCs. This sequence originates from a woman in her late teens or twenties in good health and CMV-seronegative. CDR3 in DNA: TGCGCCAGCAGCCGTACTAGCGGGTCATACAATGAGCAGTTCTTC. Translation gives CASSRTSGSYNEQFF.